The 23 T cell receptor beta chains below all came from one sample that was sequenced in a study of regulatory T cells in long-lasting Graves disease. Sample time point: persistent/refractory GD, antithyroid drugs over 5 years with positive TRAb. PBMC RNA served as the TCR library source. With iRepertoire HTBI primers and Arm-PCR of CDR3 regions, TCR beta libraries were built. TCRdb processed the multiplex PCR reads anew with MiXCR; each CDR3 protein has one entry. The sample gives hundreds of thousands of distinct CDR3 sequences, roughly 22% of which show up once; roughly 14% is in the top ten. The sample consisted of peripheral blood mononuclear cells (PBMCs), taken when the disease was refractory, from a patient treated with antithyroid drugs. These receptors were taken from a female donor with Graves disease.

The chain employs TRBV28 and TRBJ2-2, with 7 bases matching TRBD1. CDR3 length: 12 residues. Germline loops: CDR1 MDHEN, CDR2 SYDVKM. J lost 6 bases, V lost 11 bases, and 6 bases had no gene match. CDR3 sequence: CAYRGTAGELFF. The CDR3 nucleotides read TGTGCCTACCGAGGGACAGCCGGGGAGCTGTTTTTT.

The chain joins TRBV28 to TRBJ2-1, with 9 positions matching TRBD2. CDR1 and CDR2 (germline): MDHEN, SYDVKM. The length of the CDR3 is 16 residues. J gave up 3 bases and V 4 bases, and 7 bases lay outside the gene matches. In DNA, the CDR3 is TGTGCCAGCAGTTATTACGCGACTAGCGGCTACAATGAGCAGTTCTTC. Translating gives CASSYYATSGYNEQFF.

This clonotype was seen a handful of times. The chain combines TRBV12-3 or TRBV12-4 with TRBJ2-7, with 9 bases aligning to TRBD1. J lost 0 bases, V lost 6 bases, and 3 bases had no gene match. The CDR3 has 14 amino acids. CDR3 residues: CASSRQGDSYEQYF. CDR3 DNA sequence: TGTGCCAGCAGCCGACAGGGGGACTCCTACGAGCAGTACTTC.

This clonotype has at least ten counts. This sequence joins TRBV28 and TRBJ1-6; D gene ambiguous. The CDR3 covers 15 residues. Trimming took 4 bases from V and 5 from J, leaving 12 bases between them. Germline V gene lookup returns CDR1 MDHEN and CDR2 SYDVKM. CDR3 DNA: TGTGCCAGCAGTTCCCGAGGAAGCCATAATTCACCCCTCCACTTT. This encodes CASSSRGSHNSPLHF.

The chain employs TRBV7-3 and TRBJ2-3; weak D call: TRBD2 (5 bases). This CDR3 is built from 16 residues. The V and J ends lost 8 bases and 2 bases respectively, with 20 bases between them. From germline, CDR1 is SGHTA and CDR2 FQGTGA. The CDR3 DNA follows: TGTGCCAGCTCCCCCGGGGTGAACCACTACACAGATACGCAGTATTTT. Protein: CASSPGVNHYTDTQYF. Full variable domain (outside the CDR3, taken from reference TRBV7-3 and TRBJ2-3): GAGVSQTPSNKVTEKGKYVELRCDPISGHTALYWYRQSLGQGPEFLIYFQGTGAADDSGLPNDRFFAVRPEGSVSTLKIQRTERGDSAVYLCASSPGVNHYTDTQYFGPGTRLTVL.

Regarding this clonotype: The junction departs from the called germline gene at one end, perhaps through a read error. V gene TRBV19 combines with J gene TRBJ2-5; D is ambiguous. Germline V gene data show CDR1 as LNHDA and CDR2 as SQIVND (reference sequence). This CDR3 comprises 14 residues. The CDR3 loop reads CASSQDPPGETQYF. Written as DNA, the CDR3 is TGCGCCAGCAGCCAAGATCCTCCCGGAGAGACCCAGTACTTC.

The gene calls are TRBV6-1 and TRBJ2-7; D gene uncertain. Trimming removed 4 bases at V and 5 bases at J, with 24 bases between. Germline V CDR1 and CDR2: MNHNS, SASEGT. The CDR3 has 17 residues. The CDR3 DNA follows: TGTGCCAGCAGTGGTTCCCATGATACACTCCCTCAACACGAGCAGTACTTC. It encodes CASSGSHDTLPQHEQYF.

The sample holds a few counts of this clonotype. This sequence joins TRBV10-3 and TRBJ1-2; D remains ambiguous. Trimming cost V 6 bases and J 5 bases, with 16 bases left between them. Germline CDR1 ENHRY, CDR2 SYGVKD. The length of the CDR3 is 14 residues. In nucleotides, the CDR3 is TGTGCCATCAGGCCCCCCGCAGAATGGTATGGCTACACCTTC. Encoded protein: CAIRPPAEWYGYTF.

This clonotype appeared once. The rearrangement joins TRBV7-2 to TRBJ2-3; D remains ambiguous. This CDR3 has 12 amino acids. Between the trimmed V and J ends, which lost 1 base and 8 bases, there was a span of 7 bases. Germline V lookup: CDR1 SGHTA, CDR2 FQGNSA. This chain's CDR3 is CASSLEGFTQYF. In nucleotides, the CDR3 is TGTGCCAGCAGCTTAGAGGGATTTACGCAGTATTTT.

To note about this clonotype: A read error may be the cause here, since a much bigger clone is one base away. The rearrangement joins TRBV11-3 to TRBJ2-5; D not certain. The CDR3 has 13 amino acids. With 5 bases removed from V and 7 bases from J, the gap between germline ends came to 14 bases. Per germline, CDR1 SGHNT and CDR2 YENEEA. The CDR3: CASSPSFSGTQYF. For the CDR3, the DNA is TGTGCCAGCAGCCCCTCCTTCAGTGGGACCCAGTACTTC.

This clonotype has just one count. The CDR3 does not end in the conserved phenylalanine or tryptophan, so this is likely a read error. The chain uses TRBV4-3 and TRBJ1-3, with D perhaps matching TRBD1 (5 bases). The CDR3 length is 15 residues. Germline V CDR1 and CDR2: LGHNA, YSLEER. The ends were cut back, 1 base at V and 4 bases at J, with 11 bases in the middle. CDR3 amino acids: CASSQVGGDGNTIYI. The CDR3 coding sequence is TGCGCCAGCAGCCAAGTAGGAGGGGACGGAAACACCATATATATT.

The chain couples TRBV6-1 to TRBJ2-6, with TRBD1 matching over 9 bases. Germline assignment: CDR1 MNHNS and CDR2 SASEGT. V lost 8 bases, J lost 2 bases, and 10 bases stayed unmatched. This CDR3 contains 17 residues. The CDR3 is CASVADRGTPGANVLTF. CDR3 DNA: TGTGCCAGCGTGGCCGACAGGGGGACCCCTGGGGCCAACGTCCTGACTTTC.

This clonotype has at least ten counts. The V call is TRBV7-3, the J call TRBJ2-5; D may match TRBD1 or TRBD2 (5 bases each). The germline V and J ends were trimmed by 4 bases and 4 bases, with 13 bases remaining between them. The CDR3 extends over 14 amino acids. Germline V gene data show CDR1 as SGHTA and CDR2 as FQGTGA. The DNA for the CDR3 is TGTGCCAGCAGCTCTGGGGGAGTATCAGAGACCCAGTACTTC. Its protein product is CASSSGGVSETQYF.

The chain links TRBV6-1 to TRBJ1-2, with 7 bases lining up with TRBD1. Germline-derived CDR1 and CDR2 are MNHNS and SASEGT. The CDR3 is made up of 14 amino acids. V was pared by 10 bases and J by 8 bases, with 16 bases of the junction left unmatched. CDR3 sequence: CATTAGTAGGGYTF. The CDR3 DNA is TGTGCCACCACCGCCGGGACAGCTGGTGGGGGCTACACCTTC.

This clonotype was detected ten times or more. The V call is TRBV2, the J call TRBJ2-5; 7 bases match TRBD2. This CDR3 comprises 16 residues. With V trimmed by 1 base and J by 0 bases, 5 bases remained unmatched. Germline CDR1 and CDR2: SNHLY and FYNNEI. In nucleotides, the CDR3 is TGTGCCAGCAGTGAAGGCGGGAGTTGGTACCAAGAGACCCAGTACTTC. This translates into CASSEGGSWYQETQYF.

At least ten counts were recorded for this clonotype. This chain links TRBV28 with TRBJ1-1; D unclear. With 7 bases removed from V and 1 base from J, the gap between germline ends came to 10 bases. This CDR3 contains 13 residues. CDR1 is MDHEN and CDR2 is SYDVKM in the germline V gene. The CDR3 DNA is TGTGCCAGCACCCTAGGTGCGAACACTGAAGCTTTCTTT. Protein: CASTLGANTEAFF.

This clonotype was detected many times. This chain links TRBV2 with TRBJ1-1, with 7 bases lining up with TRBD1. Germline V gives CDR1 SNHLY, CDR2 FYNNEI. The CDR3 is made up of 14 amino acids. Trimming removed 7 bases from V and 6 bases from J; junction bases left unmatched: 11. CDR3 DNA sequence: TGTGCCAGCATCGTCGACAGGGTGGGAGCTGAAGCTTTCTTT. Translation gives CASIVDRVGAEAFF.

The rearrangement links TRBV27 to TRBJ2-7; possibly TRBD2 for D (5 bases). Germline-derived CDR1 and CDR2 are MNHEY and SMNVEV (reference sequence). Trimming took 3 bases from V and 3 from J, leaving 12 bases between them. CDR3 size: 14 residues. The CDR3 protein is CASSFDLGGYEQYF. The DNA of the CDR3 is TGTGCCAGCAGTTTTGACCTAGGAGGCTACGAGCAGTACTTC.

The sample holds many counts of this clonotype. The rearrangement links TRBV12-3 or TRBV12-4 to TRBJ1-1; no clear D. This CDR3 comprises 14 residues. The V and J ends lost 0 bases and 7 bases respectively, with 12 bases between them. The CDR3: CASSLAGEAFEAFF. The CDR3, as DNA: TGTGCCAGCAGTTTAGCCGGGGAGGCCTTTGAAGCTTTCTTT.

This clonotype was counted at least ten times. The genes are TRBV7-2 and TRBJ1-1; D perhaps matches TRBD1 (5 bases). The germline CDR1 and CDR2 sequences are SGHTA and FQGNSA. CDR3 length: 14 residues. Trimming took 7 bases from V and 9 from J, leaving 21 bases between them. The CDR3 spells CASKPLMTVRKAFF. The DNA for the CDR3 is TGTGCCAGCAAACCTCTGATGACAGTGCGGAAAGCTTTCTTT.

In its sample, this clonotype was seen many times. The chain couples TRBV28 to TRBJ1-2; 7 bases match TRBD1. Germline assignment: CDR1 MDHEN and CDR2 SYDVKM. V lost 2 bases, J lost 7 bases, and 10 bases stayed unmatched. This CDR3 region has 15 residues. In DNA form, the CDR3 reads TGTGCCAGCAGTTTAGAGGGCAGGGGGAGGGTTGGCTACACCTTC. As protein: CASSLEGRGRVGYTF.

This clonotype was detected many times. CDR3: CASSSPAAGATYEQYF. CDR3 bases: TGTGCCAGCAGCTCCCCTGCGGCAGGAGCTACCTACGAGCAGTACTTC. This chain connects TRBV7-2 to TRBJ2-7; D unclear. Germline CDR1 is SGHTA and CDR2 is FQGNSA. With 4 bases removed from V and 2 bases from J, the gap between germline ends came to 18 bases. The CDR3 is 16 residues long.

The rearrangement uses TRBV9 and TRBJ2-7; D possibly uses TRBD1 or TRBD2 (5 bases each). The V gene lost 3 bases and the J gene lost 3 bases, with 7 bases spanning the gap. Germline assignment: CDR1 SGDLS and CDR2 YYNGEE. The CDR3 consists of 12 residues. This CDR3 reads CASSGDDYEQYF. In DNA, the CDR3 is TGTGCCAGCAGCGGGGACGACTACGAGCAGTACTTC.